Presented here are 20 T cell receptor beta chains from one specimen sequenced in a study of PD-1 blockade in classical Hodgkin lymphoma. All trial patients relapsed after autologous stem cell transplantation. TCRdb keeps only in-frame clones here, not all; method: immunoSEQ multiplex PCR. The sample lists 14,000 to 15,000 clones, about 86% occurring once. The sequencing used peripheral blood mononuclear cells (PBMCs), collected before the second cycle of nivolumab. All receptors come from a human donor with classical Hodgkin lymphoma.

The gene calls are TRBV29-1 and TRBJ1-1, with a possible D match to TRBD1 (5 bases). Germline-derived CDR1 and CDR2 are SQVTM and ANQGSEA. V lost 4 bases, J lost 5 bases, and 14 bases lay in between. CDR3 length: 13 residues. The CDR3, as DNA: TGCAGCGTTGTAGGCCAGGGCCTAACTGAAGCTTTCTTT. It is translated as CSVVGQGLTEAFF.

The rearrangement uses TRBV27 and TRBJ2-7; D may match TRBD1 or TRBD2 (5 bases each). The V end lost 8 bases, the J end lost 5 bases, and 22 bases lay between the germline ends. Germline CDR1 reads MNHEY; CDR2 reads SMNVEV (reference sequence). The CDR3 totals 15 residues. CDR3 region: CASSTPPGSRDEQYF. As DNA, the CDR3 is TGTGCCAGCTCAACCCCCCCAGGGAGTAGGGACGAGCAGTACTTC.

The chain has TRBV6-5 and TRBJ1-4; D is unclear. Germline V gene data show CDR1 as MNHEY and CDR2 as SVGAGI. V lost 5 bases, J lost 8 bases, and 12 bases lay in between. This CDR3 comprises 13 residues. The CDR3 bases are TGTGCCAGCAGTGAAAGACCCTCCGAAAAACTGTTTTTT. This encodes CASSERPSEKLFF.

This clone was counted a single time. The chain employs TRBV5-1 and TRBJ2-1; a possible D gene is TRBD2 (5 bases). CDR1 and CDR2 from the germline V gene are SGHRS and YFSETQ. The V end was cut by 2 bases, the J end by 7 bases, with 7 bases between. The CDR3 covers 12 residues. CDR3 nucleotide sequence: TGCGCCAGCAGCTTCCCGGGGAATGAGCAGTTCTTC. Encoded protein: CASSFPGNEQFF.

V is TRBV6-5 and J is TRBJ2-7; D is perhaps TRBD1 (6 bases). CDR1 MNHEY and CDR2 SVGAGI come from the germline V gene. Trimming stripped 2 bases from V and 4 bases from J, with 15 bases between. The CDR3 length is 15 residues. CDR3 region: CASSYSSGALYEQYF. The CDR3 DNA reads TGTGCCAGCAGTTACAGCTCAGGGGCTCTGTACGAGCAGTACTTC.

The chain uses TRBV5-6 and TRBJ1-4; a weak D match, TRBD1 (6 bases). Per the germline V gene, CDR1 is SGHDT and CDR2 is YYEEEE. The CDR3 has 15 residues. V lost 0 bases, J lost 7 bases, and 13 bases lay in between. CDR3 coding DNA: TGTGCCAGCAGCTTGGCCTTCCGGGGGGCTGAAAAACTGTTTTTT. Residues: CASSLAFRGAEKLFF. The full variable domain, completed using reference TRBV5-6 and TRBJ1-4, is DAGVTQSPTHLIKTRGQQVTLRCSPKSGHDTVSWYQQALGQGPQFIFQYYEEEERQRGNFPDRFSGHQFPNYSSELNVNALLLGDSALYLCASSLAFRGAEKLFFGSGTQLSVL.

The chain employs TRBV5-1 and TRBJ1-1; D is uncertain. The germline gives CDR1 SGHRS, CDR2 YFSETQ. V lost 2 bases, J lost 1 base, and 12 bases lay in between. CDR3 length: 15 amino acids. CDR3 sequence: CASSFFPGRNTEAFF. CDR3 DNA sequence: TGCGCCAGCAGCTTTTTCCCCGGGCGGAACACTGAAGCTTTCTTT.

This clone was seen only a few times. This chain joins TRBV28 and TRBJ2-1; 11 positions match TRBD1. The ends lost 5 bases at V and 4 bases at J; junction bases unmatched: 10. This CDR3 has 17 amino acids. Germline lookup yields CDR1 MDHEN and CDR2 SYDVKM. The CDR3 is CASSHGQGAASYNEQFF. The CDR3 nucleotides are TGTGCCAGCAGTCACGGACAGGGGGCCGCCTCATACAATGAGCAGTTCTTC.

CDR3 sequence (DNA): TGCGCCAGCAGCCAAGATGTAGAGCGGGGGGCGAGGAACACTGAAGCTTTCTTT. This codes for CASSQDVERGARNTEAFF. The chain links TRBV4-1 to TRBJ1-1; a possible D gene is TRBD1 (6 bases). This CDR3 region has 18 residues. From germline, CDR1 is MGHRA and CDR2 YSYEKL. The V and J ends lost 0 bases and 1 base respectively, with 18 bases between them.

The V gene is TRBV7-3, the J gene TRBJ1-4; 7 nucleotides line up with TRBD1. This CDR3 is 15 amino acids long. Germline loops: CDR1 SGHTA, CDR2 FQGTGA. The ends lost 5 bases at V and 7 bases at J; junction bases unmatched: 10. The DNA for the CDR3 is TGTGCCAGCAGCCCTCACGGACAGGTGGGTGAAAAACTGTTTTTT. Translation gives CASSPHGQVGEKLFF.

The CDR3 reads CASSLSRGHPSGANVLTF. As DNA, the CDR3 is TGTGCCAGCAGCTTATCCAGGGGGCACCCCTCTGGGGCCAACGTCCTGACTTTC. The rearrangement links TRBV5-5 to TRBJ2-6; 8 nucleotides match TRBD1. The CDR3 contains 18 residues. CDR1 and CDR2 from the germline V gene are SGHKS and YYEKEE (reference sequence). V lost 2 bases, J lost 0 bases, and 7 bases stayed unmatched. Full variable domain (rest looked up from reference TRBV5-5 and TRBJ2-6): DAGVTQSPTHLIKTRGQQVTLRCSPISGHKSVSWYQQVLGQGPQFIFQYYEKEERGRGNFPDRFSARQFPNYSSELNVNALLLGDSALYLCASSLSRGHPSGANVLTFGAGSRLTVL.

The V gene is TRBV12-2, the J gene TRBJ2-1; no DNA check was done on the table's D call, TRBD2. TRBV12-2 is a known pseudogene. CDR3 length: 15 residues. The CDR3 nucleotides read TGTGCAAGTCGCCTCGCTTGGGAGAACTACAATGAGCAGTTCTTC. Its translation: CASRLAWENYNEQFF.

This CDR3 is CASSRAGGFTDTQYF. CDR3 coding DNA: TGTGCCAGTAGTAGGGCGGGGGGATTCACAGATACGCAGTATTTT. The chain recombines TRBV19 with TRBJ2-3; 8 nucleotides line up with TRBD2. The J segment lost 2 bases and the V segment lost 4 bases, leaving 5 bases of the junction unmatched. The CDR3 consists of 15 residues. Germline lookup yields CDR1 LNHDA and CDR2 SQIVND (reference sequence). The full variable domain, completed using reference TRBV19 and TRBJ2-3, is DGGITQSPKYLFRKEGQNVTLSCEQNLNHDAMYWYRQDPGQGLRLIYYSQIVNDFQKGDIAEGYSVSREKKESFPLTVTSAQKNPTAFYLCASSRAGGFTDTQYFGPGTRLTVL.

V gene TRBV27 combines with J gene TRBJ2-7, with TRBD2 identical over 7 bases. Germline loops: CDR1 MNHEY, CDR2 SMNVEV (reference sequence). With 1 base clipped from V and 6 bases from J, the junction kept 9 bases outside the gene matches. The CDR3 contains 15 residues. Here the CDR3 DNA reads TGTGCCAGCAGTTTATTGAAGGAGCGGGGTACCGAGCAGTACTTC. It encodes CASSLLKERGTEQYF.

The chain has TRBV2 and TRBJ1-1; possibly TRBD1 for D (5 bases). The CDR3 runs 15 residues. Deletions cut 0 bases from V and 0 bases from J, with 8 bases between. Germline V gives CDR1 SNHLY, CDR2 FYNNEI. The CDR3 protein is CASSEAPTVNTEAFF. CDR3 coding DNA: TGTGCCAGCAGTGAAGCCCCGACAGTGAACACTGAAGCTTTCTTT.

This clone was counted between two and nine times. The rearrangement joins TRBV2 to TRBJ2-5, with D maybe TRBD1 (6 bases). Trimming stripped 5 bases from V and 4 bases from J, with 11 bases between. CDR3 length: 13 amino acids. Germline V gives CDR1 SNHLY, CDR2 FYNNEI. CDR3 DNA: TGTGCCAGCAGTTCGCAGGGGCCAGAGACCCAGTACTTC. Translated: CASSSQGPETQYF.

This clone has a handful of counts. V gene TRBV7-2 combines with J gene TRBJ1-2; 7 bases agree with TRBD1. The CDR3 is made up of 16 amino acids. Per the germline V gene, CDR1 is SGHTA and CDR2 is FQGNSA. J gave up 2 bases and V 3 bases, and 9 bases lay outside the gene matches. CDR3 residues: CASSFSGTAMNYGYTF. CDR3 DNA: TGTGCCAGCAGCTTCTCCGGGACAGCGATGAACTATGGCTACACCTTC.

The V gene is TRBV10-3, the J gene TRBJ1-5; 10 positions match TRBD1. The CDR3 sequence is 14 residues long. Germline-derived CDR1 and CDR2 are ENHRY and SYGVKD. V dropped 4 bases and J dropped 7; count of bases not matched to a gene: 4. The CDR3: CAISGTGGDQPQHF. The CDR3 DNA reads TGTGCCATCAGTGGGACAGGGGGTGACCAGCCCCAGCATTTT.

V usage is TRBV27 and J usage is TRBJ2-3; D remains unclear. The CDR3 loop spans 17 amino acids. Germline V CDR1 and CDR2: MNHEY, SMNVEV (reference sequence). V shed 4 bases and J shed 2 bases, with 19 bases lying between them. The CDR3 nucleotides read TGTGCCAGCAGTTGCCCCCGTGTTAAGGGTTACACAGATACGCAGTATTTT. As protein: CASSCPRVKGYTDTQYF.

The V gene is TRBV7-9, the J gene TRBJ2-2, with TRBD1 matching 8 bases. The ends lost 4 bases at V and 4 bases at J; junction bases unmatched: 5. The CDR3 runs to 15 residues. CDR1 and CDR2 (germline): SEHNR, FQNEAQ (reference sequence). The CDR3 loop is CASSWGTGTTGELFF. For the CDR3, the DNA is TGTGCCAGCAGCTGGGGGACAGGAACCACCGGGGAGCTGTTTTTT.